This T cell receptor (beta chain) is from a study of cytomegalovirus exposure and HLA in healthy donors. Study observations and caveats: Rarity characterized most TCR sequences, yet some public TCRs appeared in many donors. TRBV6-2, TRBV6-3 and some other V segments were unresolvable in 87-base-pair reads. Cytomegalovirus-associated status was assigned to more than 150 TCR beta chains.

As for this clone: Its antigen is still unknown.

Amplification used 60 Vbeta primers and 13 Jbeta primers. Data came from immunoSEQ multiplex PCR; TCRdb stores just in-frame clones and leaves some out. The sample yields under 200,000 clones, about 81% seen once. Looked up from germline, CDR1 is SGHRS and CDR2 is YFSETQ. This CDR3 is 14 amino acids long. After removal of 2 bases from V and 3 bases from J, the junction contained 4 bases not matched to a gene. This TCR derives from a girl aged 2 to 10 in good health and CMV-seropositive. V gene TRBV5-1 combines with J gene TRBJ2-5, with TRBD2 matching 7 bases. The sequenced sample consisted of PBMCs. This CDR3 is CASSFGGVEETQYF. The CDR3 DNA follows: TGCGCCAGCAGCTTTGGGGGGGTAGAAGAGACCCAGTACTTC. Full variable domain (rest looked up from reference TRBV5-1 and TRBJ2-5): KAGVTQTPRYLIKTRGQQVTLSCSPISGHRSVSWYQQTPGQGLQFLFEYFSETQRNKGNFPGRFSGRQFSNSRSEMNVSTLELGDSALYLCASSFGGVEETQYFGPGTRLLVL.